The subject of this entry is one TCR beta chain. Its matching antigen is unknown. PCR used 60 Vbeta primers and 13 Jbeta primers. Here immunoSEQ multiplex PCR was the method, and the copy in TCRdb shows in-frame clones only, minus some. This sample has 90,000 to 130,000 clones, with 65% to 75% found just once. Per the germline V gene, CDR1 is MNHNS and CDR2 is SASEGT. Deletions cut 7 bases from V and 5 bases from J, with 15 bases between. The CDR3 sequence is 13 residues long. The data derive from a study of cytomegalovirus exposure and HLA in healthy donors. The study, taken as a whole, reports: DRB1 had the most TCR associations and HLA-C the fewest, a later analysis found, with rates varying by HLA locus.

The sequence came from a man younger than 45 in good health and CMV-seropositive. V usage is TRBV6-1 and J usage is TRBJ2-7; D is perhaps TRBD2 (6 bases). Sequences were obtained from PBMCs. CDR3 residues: CASTLKWGDEQYF. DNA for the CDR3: TGTGCCAGCACCCTTAAATGGGGGGACGAGCAGTACTTC.